One sample yielded the 18 T cell receptor beta chains listed below, sequenced in a study of T-cell reconstitution after alpha-beta-depleted transplantation in children. As it was prepared, the TCRbeta library received unique molecular identifiers. TCRdb re-analysed the PCR reads in MiXCR, keeping a single row per CDR3 protein. This sample has hundreds of thousands of distinct CDR3 sequences, with 8% to 9.5% found just once. Sequenced here: PBMCs from the stem cell graft donor, sampled from the stem cell graft. These receptors all stem from a human donor who donated a stem cell graft to a child with acute lymphoblastic leukemia.

This rearrangement joins TRBV20-1 to TRBJ1-2; perhaps TRBD1 as D (5 bases). CDR3 size: 14 residues. Germline V gene sequence: CDR1 DFQATT, CDR2 SNEGSKA (reference sequence). Trimming removed 4 bases from V and 0 bases from J, with 12 bases in between. Written as DNA, the CDR3 is TGCAGTGCTATTAGGGGCGGGCCTAACTATGGCTACACCTTC. Translating it yields CSAIRGGPNYGYTF.

The chain combines TRBV5-4 with TRBJ2-7; tentatively, D is TRBD1 (5 bases). There are 13 residues in the CDR3. The ends were cut back, 2 bases at V and 3 bases at J, with 9 bases in the middle. Germline CDR1 SGHNT, CDR2 YYREEE (reference sequence). Here the CDR3 reads CASSLSQDYEQYF. DNA of the CDR3: TGTGCCAGCAGCTTATCACAGGACTACGAGCAGTACTTC. Full variable domain (rest looked up from reference TRBV5-4 and TRBJ2-7): ETGVTQSPTHLIKTRGQQVTLRCSSQSGHNTVSWYQQALGQGPQFIFQYYREEENGRGNFPPRFSGLQFPNYSSELNVNALELDDSALYLCASSLSQDYEQYFGPGTRLTVT.

J is TRBJ2-4 and V is TRBV12-3 or TRBV12-4, with D perhaps matching TRBD1 (6 bases). Trimming shortened V by 5 bases and J by 7 bases, and 15 bases separated the two germline ends. This CDR3 comprises 14 residues. Here the CDR3 reads CASSEMDSVNIQYF. The CDR3 nucleotides read TGTGCCAGCAGTGAAATGGACAGTGTCAACATTCAGTACTTC.

The chain joins TRBV5-1 to TRBJ1-3; no definite D call. V was pared by 0 bases and J by 0 bases, with 13 bases between. Germline V gene lookup returns CDR1 SGHRS and CDR2 YFSETQ. There are 17 residues in the CDR3. CDR3 DNA sequence: TGCGCCAGCAGCTTGGAGAGCCAGGTACTCTCTGGAAACACCATATATTTT. Its translation is CASSLESQVLSGNTIYF.

Many counts were recorded for this clonotype. The rearrangement uses TRBV27 and TRBJ1-4, with 9 bases lining up with TRBD1. The V gene end was trimmed by 5 bases and the J gene end by 8 bases; junction bases not matched to a gene: 12. The CDR3 is 16 amino acids. Per the germline V gene, CDR1 is MNHEY and CDR2 is SMNVEV (reference sequence). CDR3 in DNA: TGTGCCAGCAGTATGCGACGGACAGGGGAAAACGAAAAACTGTTTTTT. Amino acid sequence: CASSMRRTGENEKLFF.

This chain joins TRBV12-3 or TRBV12-4 and TRBJ2-7; 10 bases are a match to TRBD1. This CDR3 contains 14 residues. V lost 11 bases and J lost 2; bases outside the gene matches: 9. The DNA for the CDR3 is TGTGCCTCAGGGACAGGGGAACCCCCCTACGAGCAGTACTTC. It specifies CASGTGEPPYEQYF.

V gene TRBV7-6 combines with J gene TRBJ2-3; no definite D call. The CDR3 consists of 16 residues. V lost 1 base, J lost 1 base, and 12 bases lay in between. Germline V gene data show CDR1 as SGHVS and CDR2 as FNYEAQ. The DNA of the CDR3 is TGTGCCAGCAGCTTAGAGGCAGGTGCCGGCACAGATACGCAGTATTTT. Its translation: CASSLEAGAGTDTQYF.

The chain uses TRBV15 and TRBJ2-3, with 7 bases lining up with TRBD2. CDR1 LNHNV and CDR2 YYDKDF come from the germline V gene (reference sequence). This CDR3 comprises 15 residues. V was clipped by 1 base and J by 3 bases; unmatched bases: 4. This CDR3 reads CATSRGGGLTDTQYF. CDR3 DNA: TGTGCCACCAGCAGAGGCGGGGGACTTACAGATACGCAGTATTTT.

This sequence joins TRBV12-3 or TRBV12-4 and TRBJ1-2, with D possibly being TRBD1 (5 bases). Trimming stripped 2 bases from V and 4 bases from J, with 8 bases between. CDR3 size: 13 residues. The CDR3 nucleotides are TGTGCCAGCAGTTTACAGGGCCGCTATGGCTACACCTTC. Protein product: CASSLQGRYGYTF.

This clonotype came up many times. V and J are TRBV4-3 and TRBJ2-2; maybe TRBD2 (6 bases). V shed 1 base and J shed 8 bases, with 17 bases lying between them. Germline V CDR1 and CDR2: LGHNA, YSLEER. The CDR3 loop spans 16 amino acids. The chain's CDR3 is CASSQVAVLGGGELFF. CDR3 sequence (DNA): TGCGCCAGCAGCCAAGTAGCGGTGTTGGGGGGTGGGGAGCTGTTTTTT.

Here the CDR3 reads CAWSVNEAFF. The CDR3 region has the DNA TGTGCCTGGAGTGTGAATGAAGCTTTCTTT. The chain joins TRBV30 to TRBJ1-1; no clear D gene. The germline V gene has CDR1 GTSNPN and CDR2 SVGIG (reference sequence). There are 10 residues in the CDR3. Between the trimmed V and J ends, which lost 0 bases and 7 bases, there was a span of 3 bases.

This clonotype occurred a few times. The gene calls are TRBV20-1 and TRBJ2-1, with 10 bases aligning to TRBD2. Germline V CDR1 and CDR2: DFQATT, SNEGSKA (reference sequence). Trimming at V came to 6 bases and at J to 4 bases, leaving 3 bases not matched to a gene. This CDR3 is built from 13 residues. CDR3 nucleotide sequence: TGCAGTGCGCGGACTAGCGGATACAATGAGCAGTTCTTC. The encoded protein is CSARTSGYNEQFF.

This rearrangement joins TRBV7-9 to TRBJ2-7; no clear D. The CDR3 covers 13 residues. V lost 3 bases and J lost 3, with 9 bases in between. Looked up from germline, CDR1 is SEHNR and CDR2 is FQNEAQ (reference sequence). The CDR3 DNA is TGTGCCAGCAGCTTCCAAACAGACTACGAGCAGTACTTC. Protein product: CASSFQTDYEQYF. Supplemented by reference TRBV7-9 and TRBJ2-7, the full variable domain reads DTGVSQNPRHKITKRGQNVTFRCDPISEHNRLYWYRQTLGQGPEFLTYFQNEAQLEKSRLLSDRFSAERPKGSFSTLEIQRTEQGDSAMYLCASSFQTDYEQYFGPGTRLTVT.

This clonotype turned up a few times. The chain combines TRBV7-6 with TRBJ1-1; D remains unclear. CDR3 length equals 13 residues. CDR1 SGHVS and CDR2 FNYEAQ come from the germline V gene. The germline V and J ends were trimmed by 9 bases and 2 bases, with 13 bases remaining between them. The DNA for the CDR3 is TGTGCCAGTATAAAAGGGATAAACACTGAAGCTTTCTTT. This gives the protein CASIKGINTEAFF.

V usage is TRBV20-1 and J usage is TRBJ2-1, with 9 bases lining up with TRBD1. This CDR3 spans 17 amino acids. The J segment lost 7 bases and the V segment lost 4 bases, leaving 17 bases of the junction unmatched. Germline V lookup: CDR1 DFQATT, CDR2 SNEGSKA (reference sequence). The CDR3 DNA follows: TGCAGTGCTACGGACAGGGGTTCCTACGGTAAATCAAATGAGCAGTTCTTC. Its protein product is CSATDRGSYGKSNEQFF.

The chain carries TRBV5-1 and TRBJ2-5; TRBD2 might be the D (6 bases). This CDR3 is 14 amino acids long. Germline V CDR1 and CDR2: SGHRS, YFSETQ. Trimming pared 7 bases from V and 3 bases from J, leaving 16 bases between. This chain's CDR3 is CASGLGGVEETQYF. The CDR3 region has the DNA TGCGCCAGCGGCCTTGGAGGGGTGGAAGAGACCCAGTACTTC.

V and J are TRBV6-1 and TRBJ2-1, with 8 bases aligning to TRBD2. Germline lookup yields CDR1 MNHNS and CDR2 SASEGT. J lost 4 bases, V lost 3 bases, and 8 bases had no gene match. The CDR3 runs 16 residues. The CDR3 DNA is TGTGCCAGCAGTGACGTCGGGACTAGGGCTTACAATGAGCAGTTCTTC. This codes for CASSDVGTRAYNEQFF.

This clonotype was detected ten times or more. The chain couples TRBV5-5 to TRBJ2-1; D remains ambiguous. The CDR3 consists of 11 residues. CDR1 and CDR2 (germline): SGHKS, YYEKEE (reference sequence). V lost 4 bases, J lost 6 bases, and 5 bases lay in between. The CDR3: CASSHANEQFF. The CDR3 nucleotides read TGTGCCAGCAGCCACGCCAATGAGCAGTTCTTC.